These 15 T cell receptor beta chains share one sample of origin, sequenced in a study of T-cell memory formation after mild COVID-19. TCRdb re-called the 5' RACE reads with MiXCR, one entry per CDR3 protein. The sample gives tens of thousands of distinct CDR3 sequences, more than 12% of which show up once; 39% is in the top ten. The sample consisted of PBMCs or a T cell subset sorted from them (not recorded which). The receptors were sampled from a young man who had mild COVID-19 (a few samples of this study predate the infection). Cell type and time point are not known.

This chain connects TRBV12-3 or TRBV12-4 to TRBJ2-5; the match to TRBD2 covers 13 bases. There are 18 residues in the CDR3. The V segment lost 5 bases and the J segment 5 bases; nucleotides outside the gene matches: 14. CDR3 nucleotides: TGTGCCAGCAGTCCAGGACTAGCGGGGGCGCTGGGGTGGGAGACCCAGTACTTC. Its translation: CASSPGLAGALGWETQYF.

This clonotype was recorded at least ten times. This chain links TRBV5-5 with TRBJ2-2; 7 nucleotides align to TRBD1. V lost 4 bases to trimming and J lost 6 bases; unmatched junction nucleotides: 9. This CDR3 has 15 amino acids. CDR1 is SGHKS, CDR2 YYEKEE, per germline (reference sequence). Written as DNA, the CDR3 is TGTGCCAGCAGCCCCCAAGACAGGGAAGCCGGGGAGCTGTTTTTT. Protein sequence: CASSPQDREAGELFF.

The J gene is TRBJ2-3, the V gene TRBV12-3 or TRBV12-4; D may be TRBD1 (5 bases). The germline V and J ends were trimmed by 5 bases and 0 bases, with 9 bases remaining between them. This CDR3 is built from 14 residues. The CDR3 sequence is CASSQGQSTDTQYF. DNA of the CDR3: TGTGCCAGCAGTCAAGGACAAAGCACAGATACGCAGTATTTT.

The V and J genes are TRBV4-3 and TRBJ1-6; no reliable D call. CDR1 is LGHNA and CDR2 is YSLEER in the germline V gene. Trimming left V 0 bases short and J 5 bases short, with 11 bases between. The CDR3 totals 16 residues. CDR3 sequence (DNA): TGCGCCAGCAGCCAAGACTGGCGGAGTAATAATTCACCCCTCCACTTT. It translates to CASSQDWRSNNSPLHF.

This clonotype was picked up a small number of times. The chain combines TRBV27 with TRBJ2-1, with D tentatively TRBD2 (6 bases). The CDR3 runs 16 residues. Germline V gives CDR1 MNHEY, CDR2 SMNVEV (reference sequence). Trimming pared 3 bases from V and 5 bases from J, leaving 17 bases between. CDR3 region: CASSFLVTGSNNEQFF. As DNA, the CDR3 is TGTGCCAGCAGTTTCCTAGTTACCGGGAGTAACAATGAGCAGTTCTTC.

This clonotype has a handful of counts. The rearrangement joins TRBV20-1 to TRBJ2-5; D possibly corresponds to TRBD1 (6 bases). CDR1 DFQATT and CDR2 SNEGSKA come from the germline V gene (reference sequence). The CDR3 is 15 amino acids. V gave up 2 bases and J gave up 4 bases, with 17 bases separating them. The CDR3 protein is CSARRNRVSGETQYF. Written as DNA, the CDR3 is TGCAGTGCTAGAAGGAACAGGGTATCGGGAGAGACCCAGTACTTC.

This clonotype was seen only a few times. The CDR3 DNA is TGCGCCAGCAGCCAAGTCCCTGGGGATGAGCAGTTCTTC. The encoded protein is CASSQVPGDEQFF. This chain uses TRBV4-1 with TRBJ2-1; no definite D call. The CDR3 consists of 13 residues. V was pared by 1 base and J by 8 bases, with 9 bases between. The V gene's germline CDR1 is MGHRA and CDR2 YSYEKL.

The chain links TRBV23-1 to TRBJ2-5; 7 bases fit TRBD1. TRBV23-1 is an ORF; its function is uncertain. The CDR3 length is 15 residues. J was trimmed by 4 bases and V by 0 bases; bases with no gene match: 5. The CDR3 region has the DNA TGCGCCAGCAGTCAATCGAGGCCAGGGGGAGAGACCCAGTACTTC. Translated: CASSQSRPGGETQYF.

This clonotype has only a few counts. V and J are TRBV4-1 and TRBJ2-7; TRBD2 might be the D (5 bases). From germline, CDR1 is MGHRA and CDR2 YSYEKL. The CDR3 is 14 amino acids. Trimming took off 0 bases at V and 7 bases at J, with 13 bases between the two ends. CDR3 sequence (DNA): TGCGCCAGCAGCCAAGATAACGTTAGAGGGGAGCAGTACGTC. Translated: CASSQDNVRGEQYV.

The rearrangement uses TRBV7-8 and TRBJ2-3; D ambiguous. CDR3 length equals 15 residues. Germline V gene data show CDR1 as SGHVS and CDR2 as FQNEAQ. Trimming took off 5 bases at V and 2 bases at J, with 14 bases between the two ends. The CDR3 DNA reads as TGTGCCAGCAGCCCTTGGAGTACAGTCACAGATACGCAGTATTTT. Amino acid sequence: CASSPWSTVTDTQYF.

This clonotype was detected many times. This chain links TRBV12-3 or TRBV12-4 with TRBJ2-7, with TRBD2 matching 8 bases. The CDR3 is 14 residues long. V was pared by 5 bases and J by 0 bases, with 3 bases of the junction left unmatched. The CDR3 DNA sequence: TGTGCCAGCAGTCCGCGGGAGGTCTCCTACGAGCAGTACTTC. Protein product: CASSPREVSYEQYF.

This chain joins TRBV7-2 and TRBJ2-5; 12 bases agree with TRBD2. The V and J ends lost 5 bases and 4 bases, in that order; junction bases with no gene match: 5. The CDR3 runs 15 residues. Germline CDR1 reads SGHTA; CDR2 reads FQGNSA. This CDR3 reads CASSASGGAGETQYF. CDR3 bases: TGTGCCAGCAGCGCTAGCGGGGGGGCCGGAGAGACCCAGTACTTC.

V usage is TRBV29-1 and J usage is TRBJ1-1, with a possible D match to TRBD1 (5 bases). The CDR3 covers 14 residues. CDR1 and CDR2 (germline): SQVTM, ANQGSEA. The V end was cut by 1 base, the J end by 7 bases, with 16 bases between. The CDR3 region is CSVEVPGRVGEAFF. The CDR3 DNA reads as TGCAGCGTTGAAGTCCCAGGCAGGGTGGGTGAAGCTTTCTTT.

V usage is TRBV4-1 and J usage is TRBJ2-5; 9 bases align to TRBD2. CDR1 and CDR2 from the germline V gene are MGHRA and YSYEKL. Trimming took 1 base from V and 5 from J; bases not matched to a gene: 5. The CDR3 sequence is 15 residues long. CDR3 region: CASSQGRGGSETQYF. DNA of the CDR3: TGCGCCAGCAGCCAAGGGCGGGGGGGCAGTGAGACCCAGTACTTC.

The rearrangement links TRBV5-5 to TRBJ1-1, with 7 nucleotides matching TRBD1. This CDR3 is built from 15 residues. Germline CDR1 reads SGHKS; CDR2 reads YYEKEE (reference sequence). Losses at the gene ends were 4 bases for V and 1 base for J; bases not matched to a gene: 7. CDR3: CASSGTGVGNTEAFF. CDR3 DNA: TGTGCCAGCAGCGGAACAGGGGTCGGGAACACTGAAGCTTTCTTT. Variable domain in full (rest from reference TRBV5-5 and TRBJ1-1): DAGVTQSPTHLIKTRGQQVTLRCSPISGHKSVSWYQQVLGQGPQFIFQYYEKEERGRGNFPDRFSARQFPNYSSELNVNALLLGDSALYLCASSGTGVGNTEAFFGQGTRLTVV.